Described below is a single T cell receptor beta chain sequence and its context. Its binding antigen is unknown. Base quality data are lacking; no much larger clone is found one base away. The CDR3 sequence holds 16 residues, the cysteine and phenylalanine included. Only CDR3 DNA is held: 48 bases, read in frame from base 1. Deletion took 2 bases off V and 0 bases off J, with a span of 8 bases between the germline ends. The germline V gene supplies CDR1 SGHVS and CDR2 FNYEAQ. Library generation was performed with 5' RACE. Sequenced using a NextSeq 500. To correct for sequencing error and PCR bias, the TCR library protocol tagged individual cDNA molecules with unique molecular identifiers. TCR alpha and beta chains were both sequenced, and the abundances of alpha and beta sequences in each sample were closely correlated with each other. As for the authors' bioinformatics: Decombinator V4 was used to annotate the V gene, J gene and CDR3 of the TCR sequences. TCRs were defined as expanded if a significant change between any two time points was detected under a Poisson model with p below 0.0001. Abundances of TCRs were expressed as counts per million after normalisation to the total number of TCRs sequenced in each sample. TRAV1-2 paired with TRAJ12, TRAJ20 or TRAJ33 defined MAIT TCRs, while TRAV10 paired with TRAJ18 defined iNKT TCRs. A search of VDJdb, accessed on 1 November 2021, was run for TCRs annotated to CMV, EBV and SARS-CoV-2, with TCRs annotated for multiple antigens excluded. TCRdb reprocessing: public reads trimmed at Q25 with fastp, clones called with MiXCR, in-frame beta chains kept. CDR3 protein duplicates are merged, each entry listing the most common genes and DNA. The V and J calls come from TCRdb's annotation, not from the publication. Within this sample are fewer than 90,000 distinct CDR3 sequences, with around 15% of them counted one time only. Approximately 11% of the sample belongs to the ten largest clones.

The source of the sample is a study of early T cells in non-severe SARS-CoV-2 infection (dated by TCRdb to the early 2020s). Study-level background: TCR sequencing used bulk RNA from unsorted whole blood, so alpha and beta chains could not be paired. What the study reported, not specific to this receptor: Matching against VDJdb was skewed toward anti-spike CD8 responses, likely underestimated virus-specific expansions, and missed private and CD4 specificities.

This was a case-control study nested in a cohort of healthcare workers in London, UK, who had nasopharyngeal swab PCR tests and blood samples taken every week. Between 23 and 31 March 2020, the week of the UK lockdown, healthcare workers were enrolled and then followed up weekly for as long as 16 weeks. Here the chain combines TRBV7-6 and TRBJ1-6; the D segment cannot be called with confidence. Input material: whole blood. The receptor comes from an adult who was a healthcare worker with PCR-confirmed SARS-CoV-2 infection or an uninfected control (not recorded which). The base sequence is TGTGCCAGCAGCTTAAACACACCCTCCTATAATTCACCCCTCCACTTT. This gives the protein CASSLNTPSYNSPLHF. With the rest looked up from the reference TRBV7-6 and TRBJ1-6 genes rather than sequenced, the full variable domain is GAGVSQSPRYKVTKRGQDVALRCDPISGHVSLYWYRQALGQGPEFLTYFNYEAQQDKSGLPNDRFSAERPEGSISTLTIQRTEQRDSAMYRCASSLNTPSYNSPLHFGNGTRLTVT.